This T cell receptor beta chain was sequenced during a study of regulatory T cells in long-lasting Graves disease. Points from the study as a whole: Possibly, accuracy suffered from the small sample size.

Assembly of TCR beta libraries relied on iRepertoire HTBI primers together with Arm-PCR of CDR3 regions. Each CDR3 protein gets one entry after TCRdb re-called the multiplex PCR reads with MiXCR. The sample yields fewer than 350,000 distinct CDR3 sequences, over 15% seen once. V shed 7 bases and J shed 4 bases, with 16 bases lying between them. The CDR3 runs 14 residues. From germline, CDR1 is SQVTM and CDR2 ANQGSEA. This clonotype was observed at least ten times. Its antigen remains unidentified. As to time point: newly diagnosed GD, antithyroid drugs for less than 3 months. Extracted PBMC RNA gave rise to the TCR library.

Material: peripheral blood mononuclear cells (PBMCs), obtained at new diagnosis, from a patient treated with antithyroid drugs. This chain uses TRBV29-1 with TRBJ2-2; D tentatively fits TRBD1 or TRBD2 (5 bases each). The clonotype comes from a female donor with Graves disease. CDR3 sequence (DNA): TGCAGCGCCCGGGGCAGGGAACCCACCGGGGAGCTGTTTTTT. Its translation is CSARGREPTGELFF.